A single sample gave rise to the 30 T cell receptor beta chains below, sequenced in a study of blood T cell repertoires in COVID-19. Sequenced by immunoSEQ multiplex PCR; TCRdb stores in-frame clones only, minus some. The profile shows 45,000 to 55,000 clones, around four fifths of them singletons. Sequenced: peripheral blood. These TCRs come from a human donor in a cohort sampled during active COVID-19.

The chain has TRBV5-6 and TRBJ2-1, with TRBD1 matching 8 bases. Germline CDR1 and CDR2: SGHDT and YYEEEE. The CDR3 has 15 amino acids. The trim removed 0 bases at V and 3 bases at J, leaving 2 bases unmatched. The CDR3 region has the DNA TGTGCCAGCAGCTTGGTCGGACAGGGCTACAATGAGCAGTTCTTC. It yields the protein CASSLVGQGYNEQFF. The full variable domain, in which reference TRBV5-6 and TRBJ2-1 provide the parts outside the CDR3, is DAGVTQSPTHLIKTRGQQVTLRCSPKSGHDTVSWYQQALGQGPQFIFQYYEEEERQRGNFPDRFSGHQFPNYSSELNVNALLLGDSALYLCASSLVGQGYNEQFFGPGTRLTVL.

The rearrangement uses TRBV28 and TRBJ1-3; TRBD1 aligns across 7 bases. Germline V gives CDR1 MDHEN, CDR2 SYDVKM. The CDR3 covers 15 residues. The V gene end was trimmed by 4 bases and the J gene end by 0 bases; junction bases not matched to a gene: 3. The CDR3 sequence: CASSSGQYSGNTIYF. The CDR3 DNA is TGTGCCAGCAGTTCGGGACAGTACTCTGGAAACACCATATATTTT.

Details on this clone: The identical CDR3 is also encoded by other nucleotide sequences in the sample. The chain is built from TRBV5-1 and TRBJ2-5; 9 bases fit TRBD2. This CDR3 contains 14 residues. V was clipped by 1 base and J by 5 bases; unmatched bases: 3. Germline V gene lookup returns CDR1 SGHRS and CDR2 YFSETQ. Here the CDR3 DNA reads TGCGCCAGCAGCTTGTTAGCGGGGGAGGAGACCCAGTACTTC. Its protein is CASSLLAGEETQYF.

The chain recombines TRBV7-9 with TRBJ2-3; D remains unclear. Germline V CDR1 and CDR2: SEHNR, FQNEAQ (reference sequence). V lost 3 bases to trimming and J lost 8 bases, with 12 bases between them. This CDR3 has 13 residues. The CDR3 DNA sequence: TGTGCCAGCAGCTTGGGCCTCGCAGGTACGCAGTATTTT. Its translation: CASSLGLAGTQYF.

The CDR3 nucleotides are TGTGCCAGCAGCTTAGAGGGCGGGGGAAATACGCAGTATTTT. Its translation: CASSLEGGGNTQYF. V is TRBV11-3 and J is TRBJ2-3; 7 bases line up with TRBD2. Per the germline V gene, CDR1 is SGHNT and CDR2 is YENEEA. The junction had 4 bases not matched to a gene; V was cut back by 0 bases and J by 7 bases. The CDR3 is 14 amino acids.

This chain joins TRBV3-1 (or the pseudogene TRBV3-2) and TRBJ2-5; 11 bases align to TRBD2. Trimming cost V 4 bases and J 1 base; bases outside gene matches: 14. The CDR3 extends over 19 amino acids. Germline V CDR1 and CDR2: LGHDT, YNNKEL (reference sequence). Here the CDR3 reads CASSPTGSTSGETQETQYF. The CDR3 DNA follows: TGTGCCAGCAGCCCCACGGGGTCGACTAGCGGGGAAACCCAAGAGACCCAGTACTTC.

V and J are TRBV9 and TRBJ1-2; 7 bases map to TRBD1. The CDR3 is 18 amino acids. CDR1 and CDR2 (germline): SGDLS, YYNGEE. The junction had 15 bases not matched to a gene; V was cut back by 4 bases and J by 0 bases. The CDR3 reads CASSSRQGRPGANYGYTF. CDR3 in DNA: TGTGCCAGCAGCTCCCGACAGGGTCGACCGGGAGCTAACTATGGCTACACCTTC.

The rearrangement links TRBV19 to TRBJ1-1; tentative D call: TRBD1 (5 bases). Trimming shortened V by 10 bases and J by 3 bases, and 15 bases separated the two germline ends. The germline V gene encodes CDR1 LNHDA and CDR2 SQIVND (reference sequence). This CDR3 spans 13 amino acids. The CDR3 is CATTNGGDTEAFF. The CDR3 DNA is TGTGCCACTACGAACGGGGGTGACACTGAAGCTTTCTTT.

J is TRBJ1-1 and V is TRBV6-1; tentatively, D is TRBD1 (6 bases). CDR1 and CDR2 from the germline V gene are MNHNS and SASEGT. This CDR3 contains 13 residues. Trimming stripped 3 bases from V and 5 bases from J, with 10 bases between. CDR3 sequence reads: CASSDRGRTEAFF. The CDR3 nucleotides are TGTGCCAGCAGTGACAGGGGTAGGACTGAAGCTTTCTTT.

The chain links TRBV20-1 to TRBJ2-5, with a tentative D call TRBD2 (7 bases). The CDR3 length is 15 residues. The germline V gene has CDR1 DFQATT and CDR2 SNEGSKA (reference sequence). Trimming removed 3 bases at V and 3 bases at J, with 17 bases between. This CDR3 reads CSASLRGAGEETQYF. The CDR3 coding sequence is TGCAGTGCTAGTCTTCGGGGGGCCGGGGAAGAGACCCAGTACTTC.

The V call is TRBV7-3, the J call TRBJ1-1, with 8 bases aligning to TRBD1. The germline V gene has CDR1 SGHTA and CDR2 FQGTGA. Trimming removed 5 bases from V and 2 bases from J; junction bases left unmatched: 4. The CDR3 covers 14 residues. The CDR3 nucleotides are TGTGCCAGCAGCAGCAGGGGGCAAAACACTGAAGCTTTCTTT. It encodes CASSSRGQNTEAFF.

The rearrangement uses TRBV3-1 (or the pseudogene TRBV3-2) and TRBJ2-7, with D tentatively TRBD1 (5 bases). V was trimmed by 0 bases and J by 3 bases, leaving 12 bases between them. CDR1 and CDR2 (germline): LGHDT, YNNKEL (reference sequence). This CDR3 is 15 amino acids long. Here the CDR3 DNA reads TGTGCCAGCAGCCAAGAGTATCAGGGTAGCTACGAGCAGTACTTC. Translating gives CASSQEYQGSYEQYF.

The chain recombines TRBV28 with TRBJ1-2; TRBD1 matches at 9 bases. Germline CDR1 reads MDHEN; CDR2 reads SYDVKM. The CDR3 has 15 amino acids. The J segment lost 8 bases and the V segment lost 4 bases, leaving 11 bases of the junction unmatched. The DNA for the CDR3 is TGTGCCAGCAGTTCCCCCTCCACAGGGGGCCGCGGCTACACCTTC. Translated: CASSSPSTGGRGYTF.

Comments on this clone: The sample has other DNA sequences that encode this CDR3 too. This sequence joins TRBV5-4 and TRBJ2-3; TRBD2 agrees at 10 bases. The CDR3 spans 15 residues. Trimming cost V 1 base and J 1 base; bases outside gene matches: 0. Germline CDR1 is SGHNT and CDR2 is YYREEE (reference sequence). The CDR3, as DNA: TGTGCCAGCAGCTTGACTAGCGGGGGCACAGATACGCAGTATTTT. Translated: CASSLTSGGTDTQYF.

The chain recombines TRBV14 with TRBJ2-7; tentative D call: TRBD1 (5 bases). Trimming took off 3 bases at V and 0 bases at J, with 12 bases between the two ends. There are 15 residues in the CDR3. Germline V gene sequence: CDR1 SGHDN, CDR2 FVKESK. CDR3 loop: CASSQFQGLSYEQYF. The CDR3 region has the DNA TGTGCCAGCAGCCAGTTCCAGGGCCTCTCCTACGAGCAGTACTTC.

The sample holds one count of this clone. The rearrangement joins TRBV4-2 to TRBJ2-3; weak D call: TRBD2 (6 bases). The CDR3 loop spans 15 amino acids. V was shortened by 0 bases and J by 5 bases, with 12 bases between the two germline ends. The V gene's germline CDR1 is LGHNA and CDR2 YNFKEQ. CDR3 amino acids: CASSQDWSGGDTQYF. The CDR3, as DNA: TGTGCCAGCAGCCAAGATTGGTCCGGGGGAGATACGCAGTATTTT.

The CDR3 sequence: CASSIPGQGPYNEQFF. The CDR3 nucleotides are TGTGCCAGCAGCATCCCGGGACAGGGACCCTACAATGAGCAGTTCTTC. This chain joins TRBV7-9 and TRBJ2-1, with 9 bases aligning to TRBD1. Looked up from germline, CDR1 is SEHNR and CDR2 is FQNEAQ (reference sequence). Losses at the gene ends were 5 bases for V and 2 bases for J; bases not matched to a gene: 7. This CDR3 is 16 amino acids long.

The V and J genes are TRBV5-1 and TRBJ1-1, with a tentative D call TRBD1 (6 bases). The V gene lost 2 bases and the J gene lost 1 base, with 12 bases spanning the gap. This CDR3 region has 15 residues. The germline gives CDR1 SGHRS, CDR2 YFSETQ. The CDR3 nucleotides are TGCGCCAGCAGCTTACTACAGGGCGAGAACACTGAAGCTTTCTTT. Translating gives CASSLLQGENTEAFF.

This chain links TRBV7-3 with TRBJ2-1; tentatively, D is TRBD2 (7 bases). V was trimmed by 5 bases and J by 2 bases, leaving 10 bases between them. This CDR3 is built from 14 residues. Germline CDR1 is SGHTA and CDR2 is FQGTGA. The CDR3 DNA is TGTGCCAGCAGCCCGGGGGGCACCTACAATGAGCAGTTCTTC. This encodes CASSPGGTYNEQFF.

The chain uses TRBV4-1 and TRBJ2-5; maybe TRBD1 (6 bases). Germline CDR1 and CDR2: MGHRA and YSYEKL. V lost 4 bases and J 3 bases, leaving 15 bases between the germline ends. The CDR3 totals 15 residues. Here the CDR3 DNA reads TGCGCCAGCAGCCGGAACAGGGTTGTGGAAGAGACCCAGTACTTC. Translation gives CASSRNRVVEETQYF.

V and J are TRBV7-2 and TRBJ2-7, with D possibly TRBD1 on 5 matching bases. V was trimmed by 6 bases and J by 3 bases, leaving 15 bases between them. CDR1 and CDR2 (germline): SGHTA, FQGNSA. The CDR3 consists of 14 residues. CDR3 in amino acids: CASRPTGSHYEQYF. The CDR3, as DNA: TGTGCCAGCAGACCTACAGGATCTCACTACGAGCAGTACTTC.

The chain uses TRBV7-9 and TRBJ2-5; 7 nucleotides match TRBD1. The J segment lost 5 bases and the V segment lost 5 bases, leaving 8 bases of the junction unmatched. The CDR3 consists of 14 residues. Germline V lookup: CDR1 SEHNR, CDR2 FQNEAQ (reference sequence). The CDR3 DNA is TGTGCCAGCAGCCGAACGACAGGGCCTGAGACCCAGTACTTC. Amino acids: CASSRTTGPETQYF.

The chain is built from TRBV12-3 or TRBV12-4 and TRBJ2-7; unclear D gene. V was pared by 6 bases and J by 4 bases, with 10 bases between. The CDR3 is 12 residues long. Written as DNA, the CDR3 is TGTGCCAGCAGCTTATCCGGGTACGAGCAGTACTTC. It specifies CASSLSGYEQYF.

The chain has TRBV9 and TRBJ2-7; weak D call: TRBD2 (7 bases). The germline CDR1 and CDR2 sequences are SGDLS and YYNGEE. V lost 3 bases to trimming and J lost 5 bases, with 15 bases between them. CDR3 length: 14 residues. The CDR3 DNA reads TGTGCCAGCAGCGAGAGGGGGGGTGTTGACGAGCAGTACTTC. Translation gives CASSERGGVDEQYF.

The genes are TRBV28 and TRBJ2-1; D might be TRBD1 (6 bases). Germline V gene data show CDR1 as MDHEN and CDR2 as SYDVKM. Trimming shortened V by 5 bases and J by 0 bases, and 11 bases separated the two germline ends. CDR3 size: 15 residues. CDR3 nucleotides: TGTGCCAGCAGTCCTGGGGGCGGCTCCTACAATGAGCAGTTCTTC. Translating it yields CASSPGGGSYNEQFF.

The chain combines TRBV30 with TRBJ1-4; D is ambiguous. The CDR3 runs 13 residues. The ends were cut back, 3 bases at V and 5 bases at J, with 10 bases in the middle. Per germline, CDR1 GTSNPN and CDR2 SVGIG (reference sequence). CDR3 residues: CAWRMPGNEKLFF. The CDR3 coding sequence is TGTGCCTGGAGGATGCCCGGGAATGAAAAACTGTTTTTT.

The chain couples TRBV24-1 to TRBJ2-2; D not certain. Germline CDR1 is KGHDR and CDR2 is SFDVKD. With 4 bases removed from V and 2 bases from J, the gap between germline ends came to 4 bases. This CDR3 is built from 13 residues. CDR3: CATSDPNTGELFF. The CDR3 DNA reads TGTGCCACCAGTGACCCTAACACCGGGGAGCTGTTTTTT.

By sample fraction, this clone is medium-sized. For the CDR3, the DNA is TGTGCCAGCAGCTTGTTAGACGGGGACACCGGGGAGCTGTTTTTT. Protein: CASSLLDGDTGELFF. This chain links TRBV5-6 with TRBJ2-2; tentative D call: TRBD2 (5 bases). CDR3 length equals 15 residues. The ends were cut back, 1 base at V and 3 bases at J, with 10 bases in the middle. From germline, CDR1 is SGHDT and CDR2 YYEEEE.

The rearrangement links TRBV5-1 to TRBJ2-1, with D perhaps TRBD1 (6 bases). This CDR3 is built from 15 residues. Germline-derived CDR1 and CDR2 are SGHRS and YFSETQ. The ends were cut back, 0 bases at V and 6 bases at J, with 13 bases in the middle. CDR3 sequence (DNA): TGCGCCAGCAGCTTGGGGGACCTCAGGGGCAATGAGCAGTTCTTC. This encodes CASSLGDLRGNEQFF.

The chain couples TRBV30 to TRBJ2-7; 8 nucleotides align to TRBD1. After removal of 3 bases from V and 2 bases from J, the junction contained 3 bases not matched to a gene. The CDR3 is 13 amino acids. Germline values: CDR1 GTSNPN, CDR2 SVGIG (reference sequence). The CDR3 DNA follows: TGTGCCTGGAGCCGGGACAGGCCCTACGAGCAGTACTTC. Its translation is CAWSRDRPYEQYF.